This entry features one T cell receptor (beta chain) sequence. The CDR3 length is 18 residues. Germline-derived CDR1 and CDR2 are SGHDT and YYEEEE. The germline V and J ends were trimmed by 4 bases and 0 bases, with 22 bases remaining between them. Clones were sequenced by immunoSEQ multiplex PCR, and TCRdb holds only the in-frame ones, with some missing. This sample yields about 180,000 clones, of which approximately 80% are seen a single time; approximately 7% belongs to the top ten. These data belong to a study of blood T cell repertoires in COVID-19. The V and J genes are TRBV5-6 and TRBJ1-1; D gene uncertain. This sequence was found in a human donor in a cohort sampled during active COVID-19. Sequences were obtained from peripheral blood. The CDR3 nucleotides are TGTGCCAGCAGCGAGGATGGTGCGTATATTATAATGAACACTGAAGCTTTCTTT. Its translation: CASSEDGAYIIMNTEAFF.